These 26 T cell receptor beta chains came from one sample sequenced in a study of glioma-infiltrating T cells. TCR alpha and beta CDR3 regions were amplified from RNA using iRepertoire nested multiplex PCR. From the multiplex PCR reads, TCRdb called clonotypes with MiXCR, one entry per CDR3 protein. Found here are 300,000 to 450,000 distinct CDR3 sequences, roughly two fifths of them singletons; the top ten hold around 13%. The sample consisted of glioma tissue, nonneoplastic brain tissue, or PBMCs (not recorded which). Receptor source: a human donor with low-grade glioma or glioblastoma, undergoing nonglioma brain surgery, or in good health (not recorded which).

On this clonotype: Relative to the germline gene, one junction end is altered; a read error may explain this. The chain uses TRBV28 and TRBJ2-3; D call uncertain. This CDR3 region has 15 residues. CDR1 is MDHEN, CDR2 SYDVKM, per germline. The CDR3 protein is CARSLPPASTDTQYF. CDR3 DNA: TGTGCCAGAAGTTTACCCCCGGCGAGCACAGATACGCAGTATTTT.

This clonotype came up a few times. The CDR3 loop reads CASSYTGTDTQYF. The CDR3 coding sequence is TGTGCCAGCAGTTACACGGGCACAGATACGCAGTATTTT. The rearrangement links TRBV6-2 or TRBV6-3 to TRBJ2-3, with D unclear. Germline loops: CDR1 MNHEY, CDR2 SVGEGT. Trimming left V 2 bases short and J 1 base short, with 4 bases between. The length of the CDR3 is 13 residues.

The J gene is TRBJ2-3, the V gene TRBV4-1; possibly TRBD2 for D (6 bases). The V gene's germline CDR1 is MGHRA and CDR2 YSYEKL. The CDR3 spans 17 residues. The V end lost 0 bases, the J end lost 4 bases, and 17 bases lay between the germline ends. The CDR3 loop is CASSQDRVAATSDTQYF. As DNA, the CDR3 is TGCGCCAGCAGCCAAGATAGGGTAGCGGCAACTTCAGATACGCAGTATTTT.

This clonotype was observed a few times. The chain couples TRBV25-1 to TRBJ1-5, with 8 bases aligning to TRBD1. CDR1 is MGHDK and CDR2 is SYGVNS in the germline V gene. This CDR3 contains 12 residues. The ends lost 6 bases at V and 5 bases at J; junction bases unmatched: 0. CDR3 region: CASRTGDQPQHF. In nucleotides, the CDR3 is TGTGCCAGCAGGACAGGGGATCAGCCCCAGCATTTT.

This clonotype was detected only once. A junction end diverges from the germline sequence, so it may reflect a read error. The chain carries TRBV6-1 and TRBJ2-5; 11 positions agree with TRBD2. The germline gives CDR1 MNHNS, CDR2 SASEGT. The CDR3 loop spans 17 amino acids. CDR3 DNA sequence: TGTGCCAGCAGTGACCTATTCGGGACTAGCGGACAAGAGAGCCAGTACTTC. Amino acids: CASSDLFGTSGQESQYF.

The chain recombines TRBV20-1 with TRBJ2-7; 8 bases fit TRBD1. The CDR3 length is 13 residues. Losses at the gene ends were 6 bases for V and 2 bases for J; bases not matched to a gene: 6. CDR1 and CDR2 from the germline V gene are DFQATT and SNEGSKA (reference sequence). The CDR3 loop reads CSAKTGVAYEQYF. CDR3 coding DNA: TGCAGTGCGAAGACAGGGGTCGCCTACGAGCAGTACTTC.

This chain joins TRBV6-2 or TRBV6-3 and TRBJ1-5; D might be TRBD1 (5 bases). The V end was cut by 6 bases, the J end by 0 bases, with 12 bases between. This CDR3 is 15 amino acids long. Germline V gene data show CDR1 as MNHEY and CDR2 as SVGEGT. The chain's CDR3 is CASSAGPASNQPQHF. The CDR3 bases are TGTGCCAGCAGCGCGGGACCGGCTAGCAATCAGCCCCAGCATTTT.

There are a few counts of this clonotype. CDR3 in amino acids: CSAPNPFTLSYNEQFF. The CDR3 bases are TGCAGTGCTCCGAACCCTTTTACCTTATCCTACAATGAGCAGTTCTTC. This chain uses TRBV20-1 with TRBJ2-1; D unresolved. CDR1 is DFQATT, CDR2 SNEGSKA, per germline (reference sequence). The CDR3 has 16 amino acids. V was pared by 5 bases and J by 1 base, with 18 bases between.

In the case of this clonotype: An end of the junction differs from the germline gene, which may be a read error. For the CDR3, the DNA is TGCAGCGTTGATCCGGAAGGACTCACAGATACGCAGTATTTC. Residues: CSVDPEGLTDTQYF. This chain links TRBV29-1 with TRBJ2-3; maybe TRBD2 (5 bases). Per germline, CDR1 SQVTM and CDR2 ANQGSEA. The CDR3 has 14 residues.

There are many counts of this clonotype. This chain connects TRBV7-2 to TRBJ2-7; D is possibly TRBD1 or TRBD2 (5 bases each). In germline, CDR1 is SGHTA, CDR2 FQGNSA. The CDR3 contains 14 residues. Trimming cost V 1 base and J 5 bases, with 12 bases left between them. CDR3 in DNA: TGTGCCAGCAGCTTAGATTGGGGGACGGACGAGCAGTACTTC. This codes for CASSLDWGTDEQYF.

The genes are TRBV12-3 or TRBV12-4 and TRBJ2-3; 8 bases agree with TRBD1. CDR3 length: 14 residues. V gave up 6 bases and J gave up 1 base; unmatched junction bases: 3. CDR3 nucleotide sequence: TGTGCCAGCAGATTGACAGGGGGCACAGATACGCAGTATTTT. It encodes CASRLTGGTDTQYF.

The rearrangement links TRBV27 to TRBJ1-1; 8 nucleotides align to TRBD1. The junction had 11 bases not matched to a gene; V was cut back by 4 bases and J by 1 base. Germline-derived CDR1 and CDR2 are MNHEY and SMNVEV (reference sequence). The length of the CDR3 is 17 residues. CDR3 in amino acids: CASSSRTGMNPNTEAFF. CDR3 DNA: TGTGCCAGCAGTTCCAGGACAGGGATGAACCCGAACACTGAAGCTTTCTTT.

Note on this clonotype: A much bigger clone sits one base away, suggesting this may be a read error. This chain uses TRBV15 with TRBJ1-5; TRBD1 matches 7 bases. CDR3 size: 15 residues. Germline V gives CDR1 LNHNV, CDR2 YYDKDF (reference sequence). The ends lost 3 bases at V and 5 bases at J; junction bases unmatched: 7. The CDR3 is CATSRSTGHHQPQHF. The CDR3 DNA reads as TGTGCCACCAGCAGGTCGACAGGGCACCATCAGCCCCAGCATTTT.

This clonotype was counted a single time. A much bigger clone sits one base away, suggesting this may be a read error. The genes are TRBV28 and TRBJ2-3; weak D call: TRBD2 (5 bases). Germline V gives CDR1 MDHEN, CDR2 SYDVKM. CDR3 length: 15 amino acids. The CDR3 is CASSRGGRLTDKQYF. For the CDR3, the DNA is TGTGCCAGCAGCCGAGGCGGGCGCCTCACAGATAAGCAGTATTTT.

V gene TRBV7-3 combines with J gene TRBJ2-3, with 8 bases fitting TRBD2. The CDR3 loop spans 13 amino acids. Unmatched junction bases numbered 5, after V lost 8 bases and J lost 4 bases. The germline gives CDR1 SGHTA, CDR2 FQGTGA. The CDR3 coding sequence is TGTGCCAGCGGATCCGGGGGGGCAGATACGCAGTATTTT. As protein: CASGSGGADTQYF.

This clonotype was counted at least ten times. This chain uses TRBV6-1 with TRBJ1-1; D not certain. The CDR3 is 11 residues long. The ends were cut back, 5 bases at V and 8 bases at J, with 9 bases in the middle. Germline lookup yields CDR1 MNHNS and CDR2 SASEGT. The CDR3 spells CASSTTREAFF. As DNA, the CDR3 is TGTGCCAGCAGTACTACTCGCGAAGCTTTCTTT.

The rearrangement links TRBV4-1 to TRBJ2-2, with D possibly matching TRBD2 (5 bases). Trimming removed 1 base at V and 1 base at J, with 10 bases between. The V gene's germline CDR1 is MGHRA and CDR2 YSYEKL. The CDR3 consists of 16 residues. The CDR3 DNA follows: TGCGCCAGCAGCCAAGCGCCGGGGTTGAACACCGGGGAGCTGTTTTTT. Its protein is CASSQAPGLNTGELFF.

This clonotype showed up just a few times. CDR3 region: CSAQNRGFEAFF. CDR3 DNA sequence: TGCAGTGCGCAAAACAGGGGGTTTGAAGCTTTCTTT. The rearrangement links TRBV20-1 to TRBJ1-1; TRBD1 agrees at 8 bases. The CDR3 is 12 amino acids. The V segment lost 6 bases and the J segment 7 bases; nucleotides outside the gene matches: 7. The germline V gene encodes CDR1 DFQATT and CDR2 SNEGSKA (reference sequence).

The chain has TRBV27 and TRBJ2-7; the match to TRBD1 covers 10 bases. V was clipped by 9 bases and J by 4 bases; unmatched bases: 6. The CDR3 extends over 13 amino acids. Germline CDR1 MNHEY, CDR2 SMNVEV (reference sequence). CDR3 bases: TGTGCCAGTTCCGGGACAGGGGTTTACGAGCAGTACTTC. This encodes CASSGTGVYEQYF.

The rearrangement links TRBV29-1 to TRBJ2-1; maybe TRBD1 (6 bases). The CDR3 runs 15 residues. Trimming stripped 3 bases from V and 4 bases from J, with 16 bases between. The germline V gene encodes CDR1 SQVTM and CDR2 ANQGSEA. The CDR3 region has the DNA TGCAGCGTTGAGAGTAGCCCCAGGGGTTACAATGAGCAGTTCTTC. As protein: CSVESSPRGYNEQFF.

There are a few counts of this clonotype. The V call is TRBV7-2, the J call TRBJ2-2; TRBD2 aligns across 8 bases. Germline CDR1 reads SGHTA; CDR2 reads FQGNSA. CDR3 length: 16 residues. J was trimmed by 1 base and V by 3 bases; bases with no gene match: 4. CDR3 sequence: CASSFVAGWNTGELFF. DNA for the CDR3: TGTGCCAGCAGCTTTGTAGCGGGATGGAACACCGGGGAGCTGTTTTTT.

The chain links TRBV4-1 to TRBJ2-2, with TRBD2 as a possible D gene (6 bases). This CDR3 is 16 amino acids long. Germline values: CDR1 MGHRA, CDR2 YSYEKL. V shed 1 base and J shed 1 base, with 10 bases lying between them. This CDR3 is CASSQGDGGNTGELFF. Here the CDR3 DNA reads TGCGCCAGCAGCCAAGGGGACGGGGGGAACACCGGGGAGCTGTTTTTT.

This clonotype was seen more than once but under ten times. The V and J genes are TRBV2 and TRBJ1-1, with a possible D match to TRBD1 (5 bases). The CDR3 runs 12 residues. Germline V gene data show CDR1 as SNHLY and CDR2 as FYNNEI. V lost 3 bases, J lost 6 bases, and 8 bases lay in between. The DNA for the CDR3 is TGTGCCAGCAGTGACGGAGGGGCTGAAGCTTTCTTT. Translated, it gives CASSDGGAEAFF. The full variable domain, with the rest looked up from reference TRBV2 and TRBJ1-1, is EPEVTQTPSHQVTQMGQEVILRCVPISNHLYFYWYRQILGQKVEFLVSFYNNEISEKSEIFDDQFSVERPDGSNFTLKIRSTKLEDSAMYFCASSDGGAEAFFGQGTRLTVV.

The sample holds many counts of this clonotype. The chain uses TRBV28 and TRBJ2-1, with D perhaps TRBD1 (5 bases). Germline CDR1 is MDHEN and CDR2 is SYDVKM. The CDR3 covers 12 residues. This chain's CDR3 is CAAGLTYNEQFF. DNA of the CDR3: TGTGCAGCAGGGCTTACGTACAATGAGCAGTTCTTC.

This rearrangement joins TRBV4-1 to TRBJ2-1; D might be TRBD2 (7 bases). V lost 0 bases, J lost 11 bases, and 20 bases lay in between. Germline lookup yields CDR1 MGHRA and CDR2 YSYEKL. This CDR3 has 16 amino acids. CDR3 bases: TGCGCCAGCAGCCAAGAACAGGGAGGGCTTGGGAATAAGCAGTTCTTC. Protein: CASSQEQGGLGNKQFF.

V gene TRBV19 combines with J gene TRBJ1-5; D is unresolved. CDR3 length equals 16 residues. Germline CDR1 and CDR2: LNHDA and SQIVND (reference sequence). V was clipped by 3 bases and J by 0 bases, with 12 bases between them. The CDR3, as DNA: TGTGCCAGTAGTATTCTTGCCCCATATAGCAATCAGCCCCAGCATTTT. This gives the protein CASSILAPYSNQPQHF.